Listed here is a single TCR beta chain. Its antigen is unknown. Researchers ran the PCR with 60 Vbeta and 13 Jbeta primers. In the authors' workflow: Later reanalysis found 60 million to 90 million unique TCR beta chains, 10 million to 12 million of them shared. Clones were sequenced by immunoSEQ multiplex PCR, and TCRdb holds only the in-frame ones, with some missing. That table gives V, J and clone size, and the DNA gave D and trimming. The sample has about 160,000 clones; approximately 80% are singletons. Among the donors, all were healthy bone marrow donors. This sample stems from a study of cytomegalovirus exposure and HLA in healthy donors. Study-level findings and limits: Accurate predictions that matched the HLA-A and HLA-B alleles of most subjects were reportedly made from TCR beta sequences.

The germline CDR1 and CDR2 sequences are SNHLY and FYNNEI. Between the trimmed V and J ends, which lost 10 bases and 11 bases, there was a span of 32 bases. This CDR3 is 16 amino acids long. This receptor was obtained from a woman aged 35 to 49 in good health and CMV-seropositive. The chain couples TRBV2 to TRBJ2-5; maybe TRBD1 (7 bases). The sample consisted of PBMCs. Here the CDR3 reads CATQQGRTETTSGQYF. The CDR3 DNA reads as TGTGCCACACAACAGGGGAGGACAGAGACGACGAGCGGGCAGTACTTC. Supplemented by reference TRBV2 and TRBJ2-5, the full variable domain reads EPEVTQTPSHQVTQMGQEVILRCVPISNHLYFYWYRQILGQKVEFLVSFYNNEISEKSEIFDDQFSVERPDGSNFTLKIRSTKLEDSAMYFCATQQGRTETTSGQYFGPGTRLLVL.